The source of this TCR beta chain is a study of blood T cell repertoires in COVID-19. Overall study: COVID-19 samples collected from the United States, Italy and Spain covered acute and convalescent phases. T cells, B-cell-depleted T cells, or PBMCs provided the cDNA or gDNA that served as material.

Per the study methods: Amplification with reference gene primers provided the estimates of nucleated cell counts. Assay: immunoSEQ multiplex PCR; the TCRdb copy retains only in-frame clones and omits some. V and J calls plus clone size are reproduced from that table; the DNA served to infer D and trimming. The sample has about 160,000 clones, around 85% seen once. This CDR3 has 13 residues. Deletions cut 0 bases from V and 4 bases from J, with 9 bases between. Germline V CDR1 and CDR2: SQVTM, ANQGSEA. This clone has just a few counts. The clonotype comes from a human donor with acute or convalescent COVID-19. The donor label of this sample is uncertain. The sample consisted of peripheral blood. This chain uses TRBV29-1 with TRBJ1-2; no definite D call. The CDR3 coding sequence is TGCAGCGTTGAAGAGCGAGGGCGCTATGGCTACACCTTC. Translation gives CSVEERGRYGYTF.